These 2 T cell receptor beta chains share one sample of origin, sequenced in a study of shared clonotypes between healthy human individuals. The naive CD8 population came from CD45RO-negative cells selected for CCR7, without terminally differentiated effector memory CD45RA+ cells. Assay used: immunoSEQ multiplex PCR; TCRdb lists only in-frame clones, some missing. Among about 750,000 clones, about 92% were seen once, and the ten largest hold 20% to 30%. What was sequenced was naive CD8+ T cells sorted from blood. These receptors came from a man aged 25-40 years in good health.

This clone showed up just once. The V call is TRBV27, the J call TRBJ2-1; TRBD1 is a possible D gene (6 bases). With 6 bases removed from V and 7 bases from J, the gap between germline ends came to 16 bases. Looked up from germline, CDR1 is MNHEY and CDR2 is SMNVEV (reference sequence). The CDR3 contains 14 residues. CDR3 residues: CASSEQGPRNEQFF. The CDR3 DNA reads as TGTGCCAGCAGCGAACAGGGCCCCCGTAATGAGCAGTTCTTC.

The J gene is TRBJ2-1, the V gene TRBV13, with D perhaps matching TRBD1 (6 bases). The CDR3 covers 20 residues. CDR1 is PRHDT and CDR2 is FYEKMQ in the germline V gene (reference sequence). V dropped 1 base and J dropped 5 bases, with 27 bases sitting between them. The CDR3 protein is CASSLDPHISDSQANNEQFF. In nucleotides, the CDR3 is TGTGCCAGCAGCTTAGACCCCCATATTTCGGACAGTCAGGCGAACAATGAGCAGTTCTTC.